Listed below are T cell receptor beta chains from one sample, sequenced in a study of blood T cell repertoires in COVID-19. Generated by immunoSEQ multiplex PCR, the TCRdb table keeps only in-frame clones and is missing some. Among 55,000 or so clones listed, roughly 80% were seen once. Sequenced sample: peripheral blood. Receptor source: a man aged 55 to 69 with acute or convalescent COVID-19. Each CDR3 is given with its conserved first and last residue.

v_gene	j_gene	CDR3aa
TRBV6-5	TRBJ1-1	CASSRQMGQAVAFF
TRBV5-1	TRBJ1-2	CASSFRTGGYGYTF
TRBV10-3	TRBJ2-6	CAIKGTDYFSGANVLTF
TRBV5-1	TRBJ2-7	CASSPLAGFSYEQYF
TRBV18	TRBJ1-2	CASSPEGQGTGYTF
TRBV5-6	TRBJ1-5	CASSLVDQPQHF
TRBV18	TRBJ1-1	CASSPGTGLMNTEAFF
TRBV7-3	TRBJ2-1	CASSPGTGWDEQFF
TRBV5-1	TRBJ1-2	CASSLTGGFGYGYTF
TRBV6-6	TRBJ1-5	CASSDLREENQPQHF
TRBV7-8	TRBJ2-4	CASSLGLATGQYF